Sequencing of this T cell receptor beta chain was carried out in a study of T cells in Graves' hyperthyroidism and ophthalmopathy. The germline V gene encodes CDR1 SNHLY and CDR2 FYNNEI. CDR3 size: 12 residues. The germline V and J ends were trimmed by 7 bases and 2 bases, with 9 bases remaining between them. Amplified TCR beta CDR3 regions derived from RNA transcripts. TCR CDR3 underwent first-round RT-PCR with the HTBI primer set. TCRdb passed the multiplex PCR reads through MiXCR, listing each CDR3 protein once. The table lists under 400,000 distinct CDR3 sequences, around 14% of them singletons, with around a quarter in the top ten. This clonotype was detected ten times or more.

The rearrangement uses TRBV2 and TRBJ2-7; a weak D match, TRBD1 (5 bases). What was sequenced was blood. The TCR comes from a woman between 18 and 29 years old with Graves' hyperthyroidism that later progressed to Graves' ophthalmopathy. The CDR3 here is CASIDSPYEQYF. CDR3 bases: TGTGCCAGCATTGACAGCCCCTACGAGCAGTACTTC.